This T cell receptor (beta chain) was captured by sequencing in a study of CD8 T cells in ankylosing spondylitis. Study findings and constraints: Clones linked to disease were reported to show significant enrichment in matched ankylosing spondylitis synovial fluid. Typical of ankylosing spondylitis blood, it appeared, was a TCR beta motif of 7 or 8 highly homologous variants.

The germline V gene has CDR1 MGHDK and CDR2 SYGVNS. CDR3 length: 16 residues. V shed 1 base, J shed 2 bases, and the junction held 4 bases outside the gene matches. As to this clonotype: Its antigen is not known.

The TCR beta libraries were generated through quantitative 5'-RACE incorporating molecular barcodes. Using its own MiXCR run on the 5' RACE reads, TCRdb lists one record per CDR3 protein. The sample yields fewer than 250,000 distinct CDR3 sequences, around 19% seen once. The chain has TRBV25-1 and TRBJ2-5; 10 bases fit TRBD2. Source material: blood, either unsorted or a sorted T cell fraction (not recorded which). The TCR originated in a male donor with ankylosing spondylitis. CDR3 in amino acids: CASSESGLAVQETQYF. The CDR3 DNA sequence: TGTGCCAGCAGTGAATCAGGACTAGCGGTACAAGAGACCCAGTACTTC.